These 20 T cell receptor beta chains came from one sample sequenced in a study of cytomegalovirus exposure and HLA in healthy donors. The PCR made use of 60 Vbeta and 13 Jbeta primers. Sequenced by immunoSEQ multiplex PCR; TCRdb stores in-frame clones only, minus some. Found here are more than 95,000 clones, 78% of them singletons; the top ten hold 6.3%. Sequences were obtained from PBMCs. The receptors here all came from a woman between 40 and 50 years old in good health and CMV-seronegative.

The chain carries TRBV6-5 and TRBJ1-3; D is uncertain. V gave up 0 bases and J gave up 0 bases, with 6 bases separating them. CDR1 is MNHEY and CDR2 is SVGAGI in the germline V gene. CDR3 size: 15 residues. CDR3 in DNA: TGTGCCAGCAGTTACTCGACTAACTCTGGAAACACCATATATTTT. This gives the protein CASSYSTNSGNTIYF.

The rearrangement links TRBV18 to TRBJ1-1; TRBD1 matches 11 bases. The V gene's germline CDR1 is KGHSH and CDR2 LQKENI. The CDR3 is 16 amino acids. Trimming took 6 bases from V and 4 from J; bases not matched to a gene: 10. CDR3 in DNA: TGTGCCAGCTCGTACCGGGACAGGGGGTCGGGCACTGAAGCTTTCTTT. It yields the protein CASSYRDRGSGTEAFF.

This chain uses TRBV14 with TRBJ2-5; weak D call: TRBD2 (5 bases). Germline assignment: CDR1 SGHDN and CDR2 FVKESK. CDR3 size: 14 residues. Trimming left V 4 bases short and J 5 bases short, with 14 bases between. CDR3 sequence reads: CASSPRMRAETQYF. The DNA for the CDR3 is TGTGCCAGCAGCCCACGGATGAGGGCGGAGACCCAGTACTTC.

This sequence joins TRBV7-8 and TRBJ2-2; TRBD1 might be the D (6 bases). CDR1 and CDR2 (germline): SGHVS, FQNEAQ. Trimming removed 4 bases at V and 3 bases at J, with 12 bases between. This CDR3 comprises 15 residues. CDR3 nucleotides: TGTGCCAGCAGCTCTTCTGGGGGCCACACCGGGGAGCTGTTTTTT. Translation gives CASSSSGGHTGELFF.

The chain recombines TRBV28 with TRBJ2-7; TRBD1 matches at 7 bases. The CDR3 extends over 15 amino acids. The germline V gene encodes CDR1 MDHEN and CDR2 SYDVKM. V was pared by 6 bases and J by 1 base, with 9 bases of the junction left unmatched. The CDR3 DNA is TGTGCCAGCAGCCTCCCTCTACAGGGGTCCTACGAGCAGTACTTC. Protein: CASSLPLQGSYEQYF.

The chain is built from TRBV7-2 and TRBJ2-7; 7 positions match TRBD1. This CDR3 has 13 amino acids. Trimming at V came to 5 bases and at J to 5 bases, leaving 6 bases not matched to a gene. Germline values: CDR1 SGHTA, CDR2 FQGNSA. Here the CDR3 DNA reads TGTGCCAGCAGCCAAAATACAGGGGACGAGCAGTACTTC. Residues: CASSQNTGDEQYF. Using reference TRBV7-2 and TRBJ2-7 for the parts outside the CDR3, the full variable domain is GAGVSQSPSNKVTEKGKDVELRCDPISGHTALYWYRQSLGQGLEFLIYFQGNSAPDKSGLPSDRFSAERTGGSVSTLTIQRTQQEDSAVYLCASSQNTGDEQYFGPGTRLTVT.

The chain couples TRBV9 to TRBJ2-1; D is perhaps TRBD2 (5 bases). The CDR3 totals 12 residues. V was shortened by 3 bases and J by 15 bases, with 16 bases between the two germline ends. Germline V gene sequence: CDR1 SGDLS, CDR2 YYNGEE. The CDR3 loop is CASSGPGKGWFF. CDR3 sequence (DNA): TGTGCCAGCAGCGGGCCCGGGAAAGGGTGGTTCTTC.

This chain connects TRBV28 to TRBJ1-4, with no clear D. The CDR3 sequence is 12 residues long. Germline CDR1 and CDR2: MDHEN and SYDVKM. V was clipped by 6 bases and J by 6 bases, with 8 bases between them. CDR3 amino acids: CASSSYYEKLFF. For the CDR3, the DNA is TGTGCCAGCAGCTCATACTATGAAAAACTGTTTTTT. The full variable domain, completed using reference TRBV28 and TRBJ1-4, is DVKVTQSSRYLVKRTGEKVFLECVQDMDHENMFWYRQDPGLGLRLIYFSYDVKMKEKGDIPEGYSVSREKKERFSLILESASTNQTSMYLCASSSYYEKLFFGSGTQLSVL.

This rearrangement joins TRBV2 to TRBJ2-7, with a possible D match to TRBD2 (6 bases). This CDR3 contains 19 residues. With 8 bases removed from V and 10 bases from J, the gap between germline ends came to 39 bases. The germline CDR1 and CDR2 sequences are SNHLY and FYNNEI. In DNA, the CDR3 is TGTGCCAGCTGGGGGGTAGCGGAGCAACCTACGAGCAGTACCCCAAACCAGTACTTC. Amino acids: CASWGVAEQPTSSTPNQYF.

This rearrangement joins TRBV5-4 to TRBJ1-4; TRBD1 is a possible D gene (6 bases). The V gene's germline CDR1 is SGHNT and CDR2 YYREEE (reference sequence). Trimming removed 2 bases at V and 0 bases at J, with 8 bases between. This CDR3 contains 15 residues. The CDR3: CASSFGDTTNEKLFF. The DNA for the CDR3 is TGTGCCAGCAGCTTCGGGGACACAACTAATGAAAAACTGTTTTTT.

V gene TRBV5-1 combines with J gene TRBJ2-1; D gene unclear. CDR1 is SGHRS and CDR2 is YFSETQ in the germline V gene. The CDR3 loop spans 15 amino acids. Trimming took off 0 bases at V and 1 base at J, with 8 bases between the two ends. CDR3 amino acids: CASSLAQQSYNEQFF. Here the CDR3 DNA reads TGCGCCAGCAGCTTGGCACAGCAGTCCTACAATGAGCAGTTCTTC.

This chain links TRBV5-6 with TRBJ1-3; D remains ambiguous. Trimming took 1 base from V and 3 from J, leaving 2 bases between them. Germline CDR1 is SGHDT and CDR2 is YYEEEE. The CDR3 extends over 12 amino acids. The CDR3 region has the DNA TGTGCCAGCAGCTTGCGTGGAAACACCATATATTTT. Translation: CASSLRGNTIYF.

Points on this clone: A junction boundary mismatches the germline segment, possibly from a read error. The chain couples TRBV7-9 to TRBJ1-2, with a weak D call TRBD1 (5 bases). The CDR3 loop spans 12 amino acids. Germline V gene data show CDR1 as SEHNR and CDR2 as FQNEAQ (reference sequence). Here the CDR3 reads CSSSLGGAGYTF. The CDR3 DNA reads as TGTTCCAGCAGCTTGGGCGGGGCTGGCTACACCTTC.

The chain is built from TRBV4-1 and TRBJ1-2; D not certain. V was pared by 0 bases and J by 4 bases, with 12 bases between. CDR3 length equals 15 residues. CDR1 and CDR2 (germline): MGHRA, YSYEKL. CDR3 nucleotide sequence: TGCGCCAGCAGCCAAGAGGCCAGGTTTTTCTATGGCTACACCTTC. Protein product: CASSQEARFFYGYTF.

This clone was counted once. The chain links TRBV5-1 to TRBJ2-7; tentatively, D is TRBD2 (6 bases). V dropped 4 bases and J dropped 5 bases, with 13 bases sitting between them. The CDR3 contains 13 residues. In germline, CDR1 is SGHRS, CDR2 YFSETQ. The CDR3 DNA follows: TGCGCCAGCAGCATTGGGACTCGAAACGAGCAGTACTTC. Encoded protein: CASSIGTRNEQYF.

The rearrangement links TRBV4-1 to TRBJ1-1; no reliable D call. Trimming pared 3 bases from V and 6 bases from J, leaving 8 bases between. CDR1 is MGHRA, CDR2 YSYEKL, per germline. The CDR3 runs 12 residues. The CDR3 nucleotides are TGCGCCAGCAGCCACCCCGGAGCTGAAGCTTTCTTT. It yields the protein CASSHPGAEAFF.

The chain uses TRBV18 and TRBJ2-1; unclear D gene. The CDR3 is 15 amino acids. V was shortened by 6 bases and J by 0 bases, with 12 bases between the two germline ends. The V gene's germline CDR1 is KGHSH and CDR2 LQKENI. CDR3 nucleotides: TGTGCCAGCTCGCCCACACAGAGCTCCTACAATGAGCAGTTCTTC. Its translation is CASSPTQSSYNEQFF.

CDR3 amino acids: CASSDTGRKANVLTF. Here the CDR3 DNA reads TGTGCCAGCAGTGACACAGGACGAAAGGCCAACGTCCTGACTTTC. The chain joins TRBV6-6 to TRBJ2-6, with TRBD1 as a possible D gene (5 bases). CDR3 size: 15 residues. V was pared by 5 bases and J by 6 bases, with 14 bases between. CDR1 and CDR2 (germline): MNHNY, SVGAGI (reference sequence).

This chain connects TRBV10-1 to TRBJ2-1; 14 positions match TRBD2. There are 17 residues in the CDR3. Germline-derived CDR1 and CDR2 are WNHNN and SYGVQD (reference sequence). With V trimmed by 5 bases and J by 3 bases, 6 bases remained unmatched. CDR3 DNA: TGCGCCAGCAGTAACGGACTAGCGGGAGGCATCTACAATGAGCAGTTCTTC. It codes for CASSNGLAGGIYNEQFF.

The V call is TRBV6-1, the J call TRBJ1-4, with D unclear. With 4 bases removed from V and 7 bases from J, the gap between germline ends came to 7 bases. The CDR3 is 12 residues long. The germline V gene encodes CDR1 MNHNS and CDR2 SASEGT. The CDR3 is CASSVVSEKLFF. CDR3 bases: TGTGCCAGCAGTGTGGTCAGTGAAAAACTGTTTTTT.